The rows below give T cell receptor beta chains drawn from one sample of a study of molecular identifiers for immune sequencing clone quantification. One entry per CDR3 protein results from TCRdb running MiXCR on the PCR reads. The sample has fewer than 45,000 distinct CDR3 sequences; approximately 17% are singletons. Sequencing was carried out using naive CD8+ T cells from blood, with Jurkat cell RNA spiked in. The receptor set was obtained from a human donor in good health. Some libraries in this study had Jurkat cell RNA spiked in. The CDR3 runs from the conserved cysteine through the conserved F or W. D genes are given only for firm matches. Where a row states a size, it is once, few, many or the class of an expanded clone; other rows omit it.

d_call,v_call,clone_size,j_call,cdr3_aa,cdr3_nt
.,TRBV7-9,.,TRBJ2-1,CASRDGYNEQFF,TGTGCCAGCAGGGACGGCTACAATGAGCAGTTCTTC
.,TRBV11-2,many,TRBJ2-1,CASSLAGSGNEQFF,TGTGCCAGCAGCTTAGCCGGGAGCGGTAATGAGCAGTTCTTC
.,TRBV4-3,.,TRBJ2-3,CASSQDSTGTQYF,TGCGCCAGCAGCCAAGATAGCACAGGTACGCAGTATTTT
.,TRBV12-3/TRBV12-4,.,TRBJ1-5,CASSLWNQPQHF,TGTGCCAGCAGTTTATGGAACCAGCCCCAGCATTTT
.,TRBV4-3,many,TRBJ2-2,CASSQGAENPGELFF,TGCGCCAGCAGCCAAGGGGCGGAGAATCCCGGGGAGCTGTTTTTT
.,TRBV29-1,few,TRBJ2-7,CSVDVFPGEQYF,TGCAGCGTTGATGTGTTCCCGGGCGAGCAGTACTTC
TRBD2,TRBV12-3/TRBV12-4,.,TRBJ2-2,CASSFSGGPTGELFF,TGTGCCAGCAGTTTTTCGGGAGGGCCAACCGGGGAGCTGTTTTTT
TRBD1,TRBV6-2/TRBV6-3,many,TRBJ2-1,CASSYSRDRGPSRFF,TGTGCCAGCAGTTATTCCCGGGACAGGGGGCCGAGTCGGTTCTTC
.,TRBV19,.,TRBJ2-2,CASSFGVTGELFF,TGTGCCAGTAGTTTTGGGGTCACCGGGGAGCTGTTTTTT
.,TRBV12-5,few,TRBJ2-7,CASGLQLSPDEQYF,TGTGCTAGTGGTTTGCAACTATCACCTGATGAGCAGTACTTC
TRBD1,TRBV15,.,TRBJ2-1,CATSGRDRGLAGEQFF,TGTGCCACCAGCGGACGGGACAGGGGGTTGGCGGGAGAACAGTTCTTC
.,TRBV7-9,many,TRBJ2-5,CASGPNNQETQYF,TGTGCCAGCGGGCCGAACAACCAAGAGACCCAGTACTTC
TRBD1,TRBV7-9,.,TRBJ2-5,CASSFPGTGVETQYF,TGTGCCAGCAGCTTCCCCGGGACAGGGGTCGAGACCCAGTACTTC
.,TRBV7-2,many,TRBJ2-7,CASSSTGTSYEQYF,TGTGCCAGCAGTTCTACAGGGACCTCCTACGAGCAGTACTTC
.,TRBV7-9,many,TRBJ2-2,CASSTRNTGELFF,TGTGCCAGCAGCACCCGTAACACCGGGGAGCTGTTTTTT
.,TRBV12-3/TRBV12-4,many,TRBJ1-1,CASSLSVTRNTEAFF,TGTGCCAGCAGTTTATCTGTCACCCGGAACACTGAAGCTTTCTTT
TRBD1,TRBV24-1,.,TRBJ2-2,CATSDVYRGRNTGELFF,TGTGCCACCAGTGATGTGTACAGGGGGCGAAACACCGGGGAGCTGTTTTTT
.,TRBV28,few,TRBJ1-3,CASSLVFDTIYF,TGTGCCAGCAGTTTAGTCTTTGACACCATATATTTT
.,TRBV12-3/TRBV12-4,many,TRBJ1-1,CASNGPGGTEAFF,TGTGCCAGTAACGGCCCGGGTGGCACTGAAGCTTTCTTT
.,TRBV4-1,many,TRBJ1-4,CASSQGGVATNEKLFF,TGCGCCAGCAGCCAAGGGGGGGTGGCAACTAATGAAAAACTGTTTTTT
TRBD1,TRBV28,many,TRBJ1-5,CASRPTGGAVQPQHF,TGTGCCAGCAGACCGACAGGGGGGGCTGTTCAGCCCCAGCATTTT
TRBD1,TRBV12-3/TRBV12-4,.,TRBJ1-5,CASSIDRGRQPQHF,TGTGCCAGCAGTATCGACAGGGGTCGGCAGCCCCAGCATTTT
.,TRBV12-3/TRBV12-4,many,TRBJ2-1,CASSFGAGGSYNEQFF,TGTGCCAGCAGTTTTGGTGCAGGAGGTTCCTACAATGAGCAGTTCTTC
TRBD2,TRBV20-1,many,TRBJ2-5,CSARRTSGRLTQYF,TGCAGTGCTAGGAGGACTAGCGGGAGATTGACCCAGTACTTC
.,TRBV7-2,medium-sized,TRBJ2-3,CASSLSAF,TGTGCCAGCAGCCTAAGCGCTTTT
.,TRBV7-6,.,TRBJ2-1,CASSPKRSVDEQFF,TGTGCCAGCAGCCCAAAAAGGTCGGTCGATGAGCAGTTCTTC
TRBD2,TRBV5-1,many,TRBJ2-5,CASSLDLTSGIETQYF,TGCGCCAGCAGCTTGGACCTGACTAGCGGGATTGAGACCCAGTACTTC